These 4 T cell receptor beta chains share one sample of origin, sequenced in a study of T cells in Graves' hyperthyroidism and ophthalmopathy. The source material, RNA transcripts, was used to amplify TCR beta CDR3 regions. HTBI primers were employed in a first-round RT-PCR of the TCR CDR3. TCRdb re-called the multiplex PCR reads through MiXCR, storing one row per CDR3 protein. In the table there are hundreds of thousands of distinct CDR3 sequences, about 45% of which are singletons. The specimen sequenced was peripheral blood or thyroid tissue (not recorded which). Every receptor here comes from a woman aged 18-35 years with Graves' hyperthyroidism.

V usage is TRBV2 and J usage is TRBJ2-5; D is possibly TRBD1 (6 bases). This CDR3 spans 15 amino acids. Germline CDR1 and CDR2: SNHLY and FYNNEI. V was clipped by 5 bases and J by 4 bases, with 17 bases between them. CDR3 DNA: TGTGCCAGCAGTTTCCCTCAGGGGTTCCCAGAGACCCAGTACTTC. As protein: CASSFPQGFPETQYF.

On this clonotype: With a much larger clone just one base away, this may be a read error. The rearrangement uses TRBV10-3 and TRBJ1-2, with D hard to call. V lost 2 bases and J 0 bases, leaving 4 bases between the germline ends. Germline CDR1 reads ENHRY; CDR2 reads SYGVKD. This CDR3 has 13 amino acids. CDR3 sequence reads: CAISETANYGYTF. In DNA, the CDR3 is TGTGCCATCAGTGAGACAGCTAACTATGGCTACACCTTC.

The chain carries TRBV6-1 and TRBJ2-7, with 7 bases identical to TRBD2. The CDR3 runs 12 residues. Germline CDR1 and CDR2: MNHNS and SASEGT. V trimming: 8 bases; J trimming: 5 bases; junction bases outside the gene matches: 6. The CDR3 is CASRGSPDEQYF. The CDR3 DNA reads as TGTGCCAGCCGCGGGAGTCCCGACGAGCAGTACTTC.

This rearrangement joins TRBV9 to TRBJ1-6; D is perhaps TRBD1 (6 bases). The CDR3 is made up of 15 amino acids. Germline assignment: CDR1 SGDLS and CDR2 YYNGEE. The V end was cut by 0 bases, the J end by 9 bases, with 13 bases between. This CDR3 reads CASSVDPGQISPLHF. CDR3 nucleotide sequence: TGTGCCAGCAGCGTAGACCCCGGACAGATTTCACCCCTCCACTTT.